This entry is about one TCR beta chain. The antigen it binds to is not known. Per-base quality was not reported, and no clone a single base away is much larger than it. Data came from an Illumina HiSeq 1500. Through fastp at Q25 and MiXCR, TCRdb rebuilt clones from the public reads, retaining in-frame beta chains. Entries are consolidated by CDR3 protein sequence, retaining the most common genes and DNA. The sample contains fewer than 150,000 distinct CDR3 sequences, more than 30% of them found a single time. Roughly two fifths of the sample comes from the top ten. The source of the sample is a study of T cell repertoires in cytomegalovirus infection (dated by TCRdb to between 2018 and 2020). At the level of the whole study: The peptide stimulations were aimed at well-studied HLA-B-restricted epitopes as well as recently identified HLA-C-restricted CMV epitopes, whose presentation resists viral immunomodulation. Because public TCR beta signatures pointed to carriage of CMV infection together with the matching HLA type, the HLA type of each donor mattered for the analysis. What the authors observed across the whole study: The ex vivo response was dominated by HLA-C-restricted CMV-specific TCR beta clonotypes, which also provided the single most frequent clonotype in two of eight donors. Cumulative frequency of public TCR beta family members discriminated carriers of CMV infection plus the relevant HLA type in this cohort and an independent approximately 350-donor cohort.

The treatment or condition label, read with the paper, signifies: in vitro stimulation with specific CMV peptide epitopes to enrich CMV-specific T cells. V and J are truncated by 0 bases and 8 bases respectively, leaving an intervening sequence of 10 bases. The CDR1 and CDR2 encoded by the germline V gene are SGHVS and FQNEAQ. The CDR3 measures 14 amino acids from cysteine to phenylalanine. Only the CDR3 portion is preserved as DNA: 42 bases, with reading frame beginning at the first base. Specimen: CD8+ T cells from cultured PBMCs, collected from culture after CMV antigen stimulation. The V gene is TRBV7-8 and the J gene is TRBJ2-2; the D segment could be TRBD1, given 5 matching bases. The receptor was derived from a human donor in good health (CMV status not recorded). Some clones in this sample may be carry-over from other donors' samples. The nucleotides are TGTGCCAGCAGCTTAGCGGACATCCAAGGGGAGCTGTTTTTT. This gives the protein CASSLADIQGELFF.